These 14 T cell receptor beta chains were sequenced from one sample in a study of blood T cell repertoires in COVID-19. Profiled with immunoSEQ multiplex PCR; TCRdb holds only in-frame clones, not every one. The sample includes tens of thousands of clones, around 90% seen only once; the top ten take roughly 13%. The sequenced material came from peripheral blood. Receptor source: a human donor with active COVID-19. The donor label of this sample is uncertain.

This clone is a singleton in its sample. This chain joins TRBV6-2 or TRBV6-3 and TRBJ2-7; D is unresolved. CDR1 and CDR2 (germline): MNHEY, SVGEGT. This CDR3 is 11 amino acids long. The germline V and J ends were trimmed by 5 bases and 2 bases, with 4 bases remaining between them. CDR3 bases: TGTGCCAGCAGTAACACCTACGAGCAGTACTTC. Protein sequence: CASSNTYEQYF.

Worth noting for this clone: One end of the junction fails to match germline, which may point to a read error. The chain links TRBV5-6 to TRBJ1-2; 12 bases align to TRBD1. The CDR3 has 16 residues. Germline V gene data show CDR1 as SGHDT and CDR2 as YYEEEE. CDR3 in amino acids: CASSLGQGARLDGYTF. The CDR3 bases are TGTGCCAGCAGTTTGGGACAGGGGGCGCGGTTGGATGGCTACACCTTC.

CDR3 bases: TGTGCCAGCAGCCCGACAGGGTTGGACACCGGGGAGCTGTTTTTT. As protein: CASSPTGLDTGELFF. This chain links TRBV7-9 with TRBJ2-2; TRBD1 agrees at 7 bases. With V trimmed by 5 bases and J by 3 bases, 6 bases remained unmatched. Germline CDR1 SEHNR, CDR2 FQNEAQ (reference sequence). This CDR3 comprises 15 residues. The full variable domain, in which reference TRBV7-9 and TRBJ2-2 provide the parts outside the CDR3, is DTGVSQNPRHKITKRGQNVTFRCDPISEHNRLYWYRQTLGQGPEFLTYFQNEAQLEKSRLLSDRFSAERPKGSFSTLEIQRTEQGDSAMYLCASSPTGLDTGELFFGEGSRLTVL.

This clone was seen a few times. V gene TRBV18 combines with J gene TRBJ1-5; 9 bases map to TRBD1. The CDR3 consists of 16 residues. In germline, CDR1 is KGHSH, CDR2 LQKENI. Trimming at V came to 0 bases and at J to 5 bases, leaving 5 bases not matched to a gene. The CDR3 loop reads CASSPPGTGLDQPQHF. CDR3 nucleotides: TGTGCCAGCTCACCACCGGGGACAGGGTTAGATCAGCCCCAGCATTTT.

The genes are TRBV7-2 and TRBJ2-7; TRBD2 matches 10 bases. V was clipped by 0 bases and J by 0 bases; unmatched bases: 5. The CDR3 is made up of 17 amino acids. The germline V gene has CDR1 SGHTA and CDR2 FQGNSA. The DNA of the CDR3 is TGTGCCAGCAGCTTAGCGGTGGCTAGCGGGAGCTCCTACGAGCAGTACTTC. Translating gives CASSLAVASGSSYEQYF.

This clone was seen more than once but under ten times. The gene calls are TRBV7-2 and TRBJ1-5, with 7 bases aligning to TRBD1. The trim removed 5 bases at V and 5 bases at J, leaving 12 bases unmatched. Germline V CDR1 and CDR2: SGHTA, FQGNSA. The CDR3 is 16 residues long. The CDR3 DNA sequence: TGTGCCAGCAGCCCCGAGCTGACAGGGCGACATCAGCCCCAGCATTTT. Amino acid sequence: CASSPELTGRHQPQHF. The full variable domain, rest sourced from reference TRBV7-2 and TRBJ1-5, is GAGVSQSPSNKVTEKGKDVELRCDPISGHTALYWYRQSLGQGLEFLIYFQGNSAPDKSGLPSDRFSAERTGGSVSTLTIQRTQQEDSAVYLCASSPELTGRHQPQHFGDGTRLSIL.

This chain joins TRBV6-2 or TRBV6-3 and TRBJ2-5; D remains ambiguous. The CDR3 has 12 residues. The V end lost 2 bases, the J end lost 7 bases, and 8 bases lay between the germline ends. Germline V lookup: CDR1 MNHEY, CDR2 SVGEGT. The CDR3 reads CASSYPIRTQYF. As DNA, the CDR3 is TGTGCCAGCAGTTACCCTATCCGGACCCAGTACTTC.

The chain employs TRBV28 and TRBJ1-2; D is unresolved. In germline, CDR1 is MDHEN, CDR2 SYDVKM. V was clipped by 2 bases and J by 4 bases, with 8 bases between them. The CDR3 totals 13 residues. CDR3: CASSLSHTYGYTF. The CDR3, as DNA: TGTGCCAGCAGTTTAAGTCACACCTATGGCTACACCTTC.

V and J are TRBV14 and TRBJ2-7, with TRBD1 identical over 9 bases. The CDR3 covers 15 residues. V dropped 6 bases and J dropped 6; count of bases not matched to a gene: 12. CDR1 is SGHDN and CDR2 is FVKESK in the germline V gene. This CDR3 reads CASSRSGQGRFEQYF. CDR3 sequence (DNA): TGTGCCAGCAGTCGATCGGGACAGGGACGTTTCGAGCAGTACTTC.

This chain uses TRBV28 with TRBJ2-1; 8 bases align to TRBD2. The length of the CDR3 is 16 residues. From germline, CDR1 is MDHEN and CDR2 SYDVKM. J lost 0 bases, V lost 6 bases, and 7 bases had no gene match. CDR3 in amino acids: CASSLGGRSSYNEQFF. The CDR3 DNA follows: TGTGCCAGCAGCCTGGGCGGGAGGAGCTCCTACAATGAGCAGTTCTTC.

The rearrangement joins TRBV7-2 to TRBJ2-3, with 8 bases aligning to TRBD1. Losses at the gene ends were 5 bases for V and 5 bases for J; bases not matched to a gene: 12. Germline V gives CDR1 SGHTA, CDR2 FQGNSA. The CDR3 consists of 16 residues. The CDR3 DNA follows: TGTGCCAGCAGCGGACAGGGCGGAAGTTGGGTAGATACGCAGTATTTT. This gives the protein CASSGQGGSWVDTQYF.

The chain combines TRBV28 with TRBJ1-4; 7 positions agree with TRBD1. V dropped 7 bases and J dropped 0; count of bases not matched to a gene: 8. The CDR3 is made up of 16 amino acids. Germline CDR1 is MDHEN and CDR2 is SYDVKM. CDR3 in DNA: TGTGCCAGCAACTCACAACAGGGGCCAACTAATGAAAAACTGTTTTTT. Protein product: CASNSQQGPTNEKLFF.

The CDR3 bases are TGTGCCAGTAGTATAAGCAGGGATTGGAACACTGAAGCTTTCTTT. Translation gives CASSISRDWNTEAFF. The chain combines TRBV19 with TRBJ1-1, with D tentatively TRBD1 (5 bases). Germline CDR1 LNHDA, CDR2 SQIVND (reference sequence). V gave up 2 bases and J gave up 1 base, with 11 bases separating them. This CDR3 region has 15 residues.

This clone was detected once. The gene calls are TRBV11-3 and TRBJ2-1, with 7 bases that match TRBD1. The V gene end was trimmed by 6 bases and the J gene end by 0 bases; junction bases not matched to a gene: 8. The CDR3 runs to 16 residues. The germline CDR1 and CDR2 sequences are SGHNT and YENEEA. The CDR3 is CASRKGASYSYNEQFF. In DNA, the CDR3 is TGTGCCAGCAGAAAGGGGGCCTCATACTCCTACAATGAGCAGTTCTTC.